The rows below give T cell receptor beta chains drawn from one sample of a study of blood T cells in healthy people across ages. TCRdb recomputed calls from the 5' RACE reads with MiXCR, one row per CDR3 protein. The repertoire includes 1.5 million to 1.9 million distinct CDR3 sequences, 35% to 45% of them detected once, and around 4% sits in the top ten. The specimen was blood. The source of these receptors is a woman aged 18-30 years in good health. CDR3s include the opening cysteine and the closing phenylalanine or tryptophan. A D gene is named only where the DNA matches it firmly. Part of the rows lack a size; the others show once, few, many or a class for expanded clones.

v_gene	j_gene	abundance	d_gene	CDR3aa	CDR3nt
TRBV7-8	TRBJ2-2	NA	TRBD2	CASSPGTRIYTGELFF	TGTGCCAGCAGCCCCGGGACTAGGATATACACCGGGGAGCTGTTTTTT
TRBV21-1	TRBJ2-7	few	NA	CASSKDRTGIDEQYF	TGTGCCAGCAGCAAAGACCGGACAGGGATCGACGAGCAGTACTTC
TRBV20-1	TRBJ1-5	NA	NA	CSARDSQGGHQPQHF	TGCAGTGCTAGAGATAGCCAGGGAGGTCATCAGCCCCAGCATTTT
TRBV11-2	TRBJ2-3	NA	NA	CACSYTDTQYF	TGTGCCTGCAGTTATACAGATACGCAGTATTTT
TRBV20-1	TRBJ1-1	NA	NA	CSARMANTEAFF	TGCAGTGCTAGGATGGCGAACACTGAAGCTTTCTTT
TRBV6-2/TRBV6-3	TRBJ2-3	NA	TRBD2	CASSATSGTVDTQYF	TGTGCCAGCAGTGCGACTAGCGGGACCGTAGATACGCAGTATTTT
TRBV5-1	TRBJ2-7	NA	NA	CASRGTGTPYEQYF	TGCGCCAGCAGAGGCACCGGGACCCCCTACGAGCAGTACTTC
TRBV7-9	TRBJ2-2	NA	TRBD2	CASTREGTNTGELFF	TGTGCCAGCACCCGGGAGGGCACCAACACCGGGGAGCTGTTTTTT
TRBV5-6	TRBJ1-4	NA	TRBD1	CASSLVRQGFEEKLFF	TGTGCCAGCAGCTTGGTCAGACAGGGCTTTGAAGAAAAACTGTTTTTT
TRBV5-6	TRBJ2-1	NA	TRBD1	CASSLVYGTGGAEFF	TGTGCCAGCAGCTTGGTGTACGGGACAGGGGGCGCGGAGTTCTTC
TRBV2	TRBJ1-1	NA	TRBD1	CASSRETGAEAFF	TGTGCCAGCAGCCGGGAGACAGGGGCAGAAGCTTTCTTT
TRBV20-1	TRBJ2-3	NA	NA	CSAKGFGDTQYF	TGCAGTGCTAAAGGGTTTGGGGATACGCAGTATTTT
TRBV24-1	TRBJ1-2	NA	TRBD1	CATSDPGQGLVYGYTF	TGTGCCACCAGTGATCCCGGACAGGGATTGGTCTATGGCTACACCTTC
TRBV4-3	TRBJ2-5	NA	NA	CASSQVPADQGIYNEQYF	TGCGCCAGCAGCCAAGTCCCTGCCGACCAGGGGATCTACAATGAGCAGTACTTC
TRBV7-9	TRBJ2-1	few	TRBD2	CASSLPLLAGGNEQFF	TGTGCCAGCAGCTTACCTCTCCTAGCGGGGGGCAATGAGCAGTTCTTC
TRBV12-3/TRBV12-4	TRBJ2-5	few	NA	CANRKRGVETQYF	TGTGCCAACCGAAAAAGGGGGGTGGAGACCCAGTACTTC
TRBV29-1	TRBJ2-1	few	TRBD2	CSVVNGRRGGAHEQFF	TGCAGCGTCGTAAACGGCCGGCGCGGGGGGGCCCATGAGCAGTTCTTC